This T cell receptor (beta chain) is from a study of shared clonotypes between healthy human individuals. Study at large: CD4 naive and memory got three plates each, CD8 naive two, CD8 memory one. General observations from the study: Measured sharing among donors was expected to vary with sequencing depth. Generally, naive subsets came out with larger estimated richness than memory subsets.

In regard to this clone: The antigen is undetermined.

TCRdb's copy holds only in-frame clones and misses some; the assay was immunoSEQ multiplex PCR. The repertoire holds about 1 million clones, 75% seen once, with nearly 1.5% in the top ten. CDR1 is SNHLY and CDR2 is FYNNEI in the germline V gene. Trimming stripped 4 bases from V and 8 bases from J, with 17 bases between. The CDR3 runs to 14 residues. Researchers partitioned CD4+ cells into CD45RA+ naive and CD45RA-negative memory subsets. The TCR comes from a man aged 18 to 30 in good health. Sequenced input: memory CD4+ T cells sorted from blood. Subset of the sample: CD45RA-negative fraction. This rearrangement joins TRBV2 to TRBJ1-2; the D is unclear. Here the CDR3 DNA reads TGTGCCAGCAGTGTTATCGGTGGACTTGGCGGCTACACCTTC. Translation: CASSVIGGLGGYTF. The full variable domain, rest sourced from reference TRBV2 and TRBJ1-2, is EPEVTQTPSHQVTQMGQEVILRCVPISNHLYFYWYRQILGQKVEFLVSFYNNEISEKSEIFDDQFSVERPDGSNFTLKIRSTKLEDSAMYFCASSVIGGLGGYTFGSGTRLTVV.